The 17 T cell receptor beta chains below all came from one sample that was sequenced in a study of neoadjuvant anti-PD-1 for oral cavity cancer (dated by TCRdb to 2020 to 2023). Library prep was done by the immunoSEQ multiplex PCR assay. TCRdb carries this immuneACCESS record with in-frame sequences only. Its versions omit some clonotypes, under half of them owing to an unresolved V gene in the studies checked, with the rest unexplained. The table for this sample lists more than 25,000 clones; approximately 80% of them were counted only once. The ten largest clonotypes hold around 3.7% of the sample. The time point label on this specimen signifies: after neoadjuvant nivolumab, at surgical resection. This material consisted of PBMCs, taken after nivolumab (anti-PD-1) treatment. These receptor sequences come from a person aged 35 to 85 with oral cavity squamous cell carcinoma.

This clone was seen a single time. The genes are TRBV6-5 and TRBJ1-2, with a weak D call TRBD1 (6 bases). The CDR3 has 16 residues. Germline V lookup: CDR1 MNHEY, CDR2 SVGAGI. Trimming shortened V by 0 bases and J by 8 bases, and 19 bases separated the two germline ends. The CDR3 loop is CASSYSRTTGGDGYTF. The CDR3, as DNA: TGTGCCAGCAGTTACTCGAGAACGACAGGAGGAGACGGCTACACCTTC.

This chain uses TRBV10-1 with TRBJ1-4; 7 nucleotides line up with TRBD1. Trimming took 11 bases from V and 4 from J; bases not matched to a gene: 19. The CDR3 spans 17 residues. The V gene's germline CDR1 is WNHNN and CDR2 SYGVQD (reference sequence). The CDR3 spells CASPRDRAFIGNEKLFF. CDR3 in DNA: TGCGCCTCGCCCAGGGACAGAGCGTTTATAGGTAATGAAAAACTGTTTTTT.

The J gene is TRBJ1-1, the V gene TRBV27; no clear D gene. The CDR3 runs to 13 residues. CDR1 is MNHEY and CDR2 is SMNVEV in the germline V gene (reference sequence). V lost 2 bases and J lost 1, with 5 bases in between. This chain's CDR3 is CASSLGQNTEAFF. In nucleotides, the CDR3 is TGTGCCAGCAGTTTAGGGCAGAACACTGAAGCTTTCTTT.

This chain's CDR3 is CASSTTQGVGKAFF. DNA for the CDR3: TGTGCCAGCAGCACAACCCAGGGGGTCGGCAAAGCTTTCTTT. This chain connects TRBV11-2 to TRBJ1-1; 7 bases agree with TRBD1. CDR1 and CDR2 (germline): SGHAT, FQNNGV. The CDR3 loop spans 14 amino acids. With V trimmed by 5 bases and J by 9 bases, 12 bases remained unmatched.

The CDR3 loop reads CRGADEQFF. DNA of the CDR3: TGCAGGGGGGCTGATGAGCAGTTCTTC. V usage is TRBV20-1 and J usage is TRBJ2-1; D may be TRBD1 (6 bases). From germline, CDR1 is DFQATT and CDR2 SNEGSKA (reference sequence). CDR3 size: 9 residues.

The chain joins TRBV7-9 to TRBJ1-2; D possibly corresponds to TRBD1 (5 bases). Trimming took off 1 base at V and 7 bases at J, with 7 bases between the two ends. The germline gives CDR1 SEHNR, CDR2 FQNEAQ (reference sequence). This CDR3 has 12 residues. The CDR3 spells CASSLDGAGYTF. The CDR3 DNA sequence: TGTGCCAGCAGCTTAGATGGGGCTGGCTACACCTTC.

This chain connects TRBV11-2 to TRBJ1-1, with no clear D. The CDR3 totals 12 residues. Germline CDR1 reads SGHAT; CDR2 reads FQNNGV. V dropped 5 bases and J dropped 8 bases, with 12 bases sitting between them. CDR3 nucleotide sequence: TGTGCCAGCAGCCTAGCGGGCAGGGAAGCTTTCTTT. It codes for CASSLAGREAFF.

The table lists this clone with a few counts. The chain is built from TRBV5-8 and TRBJ1-1; D gene uncertain. The V gene lost 2 bases and the J gene lost 1 base, with 6 bases spanning the gap. The CDR3 runs 13 residues. Germline-derived CDR1 and CDR2 are SGHTS and YDEGEE. CDR3 nucleotide sequence: TGTGCCAGCAGCTTCGACACGAACACTGAAGCTTTCTTT. Translated: CASSFDTNTEAFF.

The chain links TRBV28 to TRBJ2-7; TRBD1 matches 11 bases. There are 14 residues in the CDR3. J was trimmed by 5 bases and V by 6 bases; bases with no gene match: 6. CDR1 is MDHEN and CDR2 is SYDVKM in the germline V gene. The CDR3 reads CASSYGTGGHEQYF. CDR3 bases: TGTGCCAGCAGCTATGGGACAGGGGGTCACGAGCAGTACTTC.

The genes are TRBV5-1 and TRBJ1-6; D gene uncertain. The germline V gene encodes CDR1 SGHRS and CDR2 YFSETQ. V was shortened by 4 bases and J by 6 bases, with 8 bases between the two germline ends. The CDR3 is made up of 13 amino acids. DNA for the CDR3: TGCGCCAGCAGCCTGAGGACTAATTCACCCCTCCACTTT. Protein product: CASSLRTNSPLHF.

This rearrangement joins TRBV7-2 to TRBJ1-1, with D unresolved. The length of the CDR3 is 15 residues. CDR1 is SGHTA and CDR2 is FQGNSA in the germline V gene. The V end was cut by 5 bases, the J end by 4 bases, with 17 bases between. CDR3 loop: CASSLLDTAGTEAFF. DNA for the CDR3: TGTGCCAGCAGCCTCCTCGATACCGCGGGCACTGAAGCTTTCTTT.

The genes are TRBV7-3 and TRBJ2-4, with a possible D match to TRBD2 (6 bases). The CDR3 extends over 16 amino acids. Trimming shortened V by 5 bases and J by 0 bases, and 14 bases separated the two germline ends. Germline V gene data show CDR1 as SGHTA and CDR2 as FQGTGA. CDR3 region: CASSPTPGAAKNIQYF. In DNA, the CDR3 is TGTGCCAGCAGCCCCACCCCGGGAGCAGCCAAAAACATTCAGTACTTC.

The chain combines TRBV4-1 with TRBJ1-3; possible D gene TRBD1, 6 bases. Trimming pared 0 bases from V and 0 bases from J, leaving 12 bases between. Germline CDR1 MGHRA, CDR2 YSYEKL. The CDR3 extends over 17 amino acids. In DNA, the CDR3 is TGCGCCAGCAGCCAAGAGTTTGGGGGCAGCTCTGGAAACACCATATATTTT. It codes for CASSQEFGGSSGNTIYF.

The chain links TRBV5-6 to TRBJ2-1; D possibly corresponds to TRBD1 (5 bases). Germline assignment: CDR1 SGHDT and CDR2 YYEEEE. V lost 1 base and J lost 9, with 23 bases in between. The CDR3 is 17 residues long. The CDR3 sequence: CASSLPGKTARGSEQFF. CDR3 sequence (DNA): TGTGCCAGCAGCTTGCCAGGGAAAACAGCTAGGGGTAGTGAGCAGTTCTTC.

The V and J genes are TRBV7-2 and TRBJ2-7, with 7 bases fitting TRBD2. The CDR3 spans 14 residues. Germline CDR1 reads SGHTA; CDR2 reads FQGNSA. V dropped 3 bases and J dropped 4; count of bases not matched to a gene: 6. CDR3: CASSFGTTLYEQYF. The CDR3 region has the DNA TGTGCCAGCAGCTTCGGGACTACCCTTTACGAGCAGTACTTC. The full variable domain, rest sourced from reference TRBV7-2 and TRBJ2-7, is GAGVSQSPSNKVTEKGKDVELRCDPISGHTALYWYRQSLGQGLEFLIYFQGNSAPDKSGLPSDRFSAERTGGSVSTLTIQRTQQEDSAVYLCASSFGTTLYEQYFGPGTRLTVT.

The V gene is TRBV4-3, the J gene TRBJ1-6, with 8 bases matching TRBD1. The CDR3 consists of 16 residues. The germline V gene encodes CDR1 LGHNA and CDR2 YSLEER. Germline trimming cut 7 bases from V and 9 bases from J; bases unmatched to any gene: 14. CDR3: CASTPGQDRESSPLHF. As DNA, the CDR3 is TGCGCCAGCACCCCCGGTCAGGACAGGGAAAGTTCACCCCTCCACTTT.

The chain employs TRBV5-6 and TRBJ2-3; TRBD2 agrees at 11 bases. Germline trimming cut 6 bases from V and 5 bases from J; bases unmatched to any gene: 2. The germline gives CDR1 SGHDT, CDR2 YYEEEE. The CDR3 sequence is 13 residues long. CDR3 in DNA: TGTGCCAGCACAGGACTAGCGGGAGATACGCAGTATTTT. It yields the protein CASTGLAGDTQYF.